The clone carrying this TCR beta chain has at least ten counts. Its antigen is not known. The V gene's germline CDR1 is MNHEY and CDR2 SVGEGT. Deletions cut 5 bases from V and 4 bases from J, with 14 bases between. This CDR3 spans 14 amino acids. The data belong to a study of identical twins. Study observations and caveats: Those out-of-frame alpha sequences shared by twins showed an excess of low generation probability.

TCRdb recomputed calls from the 5' RACE reads with MiXCR, one row per CDR3 protein. The sample lists under 350,000 distinct CDR3 sequences, more than 8% occurring once. Another study also made use of these data, one on yellow fever vaccine responses in identical twins.

The sample comprised CD8+ T cells sorted from blood. The rearrangement links TRBV6-2 or TRBV6-3 to TRBJ1-2, with D maybe TRBD1 (5 bases). The clonotype was recovered from a woman between 18 and 30 years old in good health. The DNA for the CDR3 is TGTGCCAGCAGTCCGCAGGAGGGACCCTATGGCTACACCTTC. Protein sequence: CASSPQEGPYGYTF.